What follows are 31 T cell receptor beta chains derived from one specimen sequenced in a study of blood T cell repertoires in COVID-19 (dated by TCRdb to 2019 to 2021). Library method: the immunoSEQ multiplex PCR assay. As stored in TCRdb, this immuneACCESS dataset retains in-frame rearrangements with V and J assigned. A fraction of the clones does not appear; measured against another copy, unresolved V genes explain less than half of the discrepancy, and the remainder lacks a known reason. Here the sample has about 170,000 clones; roughly 84% occur a single time. The ten largest clones capture about 10% of the sample. Material for sequencing was peripheral blood. All receptors derive from a woman aged 80 or older with active or convalescent COVID-19.

The chain couples TRBV4-1 to TRBJ1-5, with D perhaps matching TRBD1 (5 bases). Trimming cost V 1 base and J 4 bases, with 17 bases left between them. CDR3 length: 17 amino acids. Germline V gives CDR1 MGHRA, CDR2 YSYEKL. The CDR3 loop is CASSQGVGAPHNQPQHF. CDR3 DNA: TGCGCCAGCAGCCAAGGGGTAGGGGCCCCCCATAATCAGCCCCAGCATTTT.

Only one count was recorded for this clone. The chain combines TRBV5-4 with TRBJ1-2; 8 bases align to TRBD1. J lost 4 bases, V lost 4 bases, and 9 bases had no gene match. The CDR3 totals 15 residues. Germline-derived CDR1 and CDR2 are SGHNT and YYREEE (reference sequence). The CDR3 is CASSPEPTGVYGYTF. CDR3 nucleotide sequence: TGTGCCAGCAGCCCTGAACCGACAGGGGTCTATGGCTACACCTTC.

The chain uses TRBV5-1 and TRBJ2-3; D remains unclear. Germline V gene lookup returns CDR1 SGHRS and CDR2 YFSETQ. The CDR3 consists of 15 residues. V was pared by 1 base and J by 0 bases, with 9 bases between. The CDR3 DNA reads as TGCGCCAGCAGCTTGACGAAGCGCAGCACAGATACGCAGTATTTT. It specifies CASSLTKRSTDTQYF.

The chain uses TRBV7-8 and TRBJ2-6, with a tentative D call TRBD2 (5 bases). The CDR3 runs to 15 residues. V was trimmed by 11 bases and J by 0 bases, leaving 14 bases between them. Germline V gene sequence: CDR1 SGHVS, CDR2 FQNEAQ. CDR3 DNA: TGTGCCGGAGGTGGGCCGAGCTCTGGGGCCAACGTCCTGACTTTC. This encodes CAGGGPSSGANVLTF.

The table lists this clone with a few counts. The chain links TRBV6-5 to TRBJ1-1; 7 bases match TRBD1. Per the germline V gene, CDR1 is MNHEY and CDR2 is SVGAGI. This CDR3 has 14 residues. V trimming: 5 bases; J trimming: 0 bases; junction bases outside the gene matches: 3. CDR3: CASSPGTVNTEAFF. The CDR3 DNA reads as TGTGCCAGCAGTCCCGGGACAGTGAACACTGAAGCTTTCTTT.

The chain is built from TRBV7-8 and TRBJ1-5, with D maybe TRBD1 (6 bases). Germline V gene lookup returns CDR1 SGHVS and CDR2 FQNEAQ. This CDR3 is 14 amino acids long. The V end was cut by 5 bases, the J end by 4 bases, with 12 bases between. CDR3 bases: TGTGCCAGCAGCCGTGACAGGCTTAATCAGCCCCAGCATTTT. It yields the protein CASSRDRLNQPQHF.

The CDR3 here is CASSQTGVTGELFF. DNA of the CDR3: TGTGCCAGCAGCCAGACAGGGGTCACCGGGGAGCTGTTTTTT. This rearrangement joins TRBV5-4 to TRBJ2-2; 8 positions match TRBD1. Germline trimming cut 4 bases from V and 4 bases from J; bases unmatched to any gene: 3. This CDR3 has 14 amino acids. Germline assignment: CDR1 SGHNT and CDR2 YYREEE (reference sequence).

This clone was seen once. This chain uses TRBV14 with TRBJ2-1; 10 bases map to TRBD2. V lost 1 base, J lost 8 bases, and 8 bases stayed unmatched. The CDR3 length is 16 residues. The germline V gene encodes CDR1 SGHDN and CDR2 FVKESK. The CDR3 is CASSQGVLAGAHEQFF. CDR3 coding DNA: TGTGCCAGCAGCCAAGGGGTGCTAGCGGGAGCGCATGAGCAGTTCTTC.

The rearrangement links TRBV2 to TRBJ1-3; D gene unclear. V dropped 4 bases and J dropped 4 bases, with 14 bases sitting between them. This CDR3 contains 15 residues. The germline V gene encodes CDR1 SNHLY and CDR2 FYNNEI. CDR3 residues: CASSVLRRSGNTIYF. The CDR3, as DNA: TGTGCCAGCAGTGTTCTGCGGAGATCCGGAAACACCATATATTTT.

This sequence joins TRBV10-3 and TRBJ2-3; TRBD1 might be the D (6 bases). The CDR3 runs to 13 residues. V was shortened by 4 bases and J by 4 bases, with 9 bases between the two germline ends. Germline V CDR1 and CDR2: ENHRY, SYGVKD. The DNA of the CDR3 is TGTGCCATCAGTGGGGACAACGCAGATACGCAGTATTTT. This encodes CAISGDNADTQYF.

The chain is built from TRBV6-4 and TRBJ2-1; 10 bases map to TRBD1. The CDR3 loop spans 16 amino acids. Losses at the gene ends were 0 bases for V and 8 bases for J; bases not matched to a gene: 7. Germline V gene sequence: CDR1 MRHNA, CDR2 SNTAGT. CDR3 DNA sequence: TGTGCCAGCAGTGACTCGAGACAGGGGGCCGTTGATGAGCAGTTCTTC. Amino acids: CASSDSRQGAVDEQFF.

This chain connects TRBV25-1 to TRBJ2-3; TRBD2 agrees at 10 bases. Germline V gene lookup returns CDR1 MGHDK and CDR2 SYGVNS. This CDR3 is built from 14 residues. Trimming removed 6 bases from V and 1 base from J; junction bases left unmatched: 1. The CDR3 nucleotides are TGTGCCAGCAGAACTAGCGGGGGCACAGATACGCAGTATTTT. This sequence encodes CASRTSGGTDTQYF.

This sequence joins TRBV7-2 and TRBJ2-1; D might be TRBD2 (6 bases). V dropped 5 bases and J dropped 2 bases, with 19 bases sitting between them. The CDR3 has 17 residues. CDR1 and CDR2 (germline): SGHTA, FQGNSA. The CDR3 is CASSERLSGDPYNEQFF. CDR3 sequence (DNA): TGTGCCAGCAGCGAAAGGTTATCGGGGGACCCCTACAATGAGCAGTTCTTC.

This clone was seen only once. The rearrangement joins TRBV12-3 or TRBV12-4 to TRBJ2-3; D is perhaps TRBD2 (5 bases). The CDR3 length is 13 residues. Trimming cost V 7 bases and J 6 bases, with 14 bases left between them. As DNA, the CDR3 is TGTGCCAGCACCTTCCGGACTGTGGATACGCAGTATTTT. This gives the protein CASTFRTVDTQYF.

V and J are TRBV18 and TRBJ2-7; weak D call: TRBD1 (5 bases). Germline V gene sequence: CDR1 KGHSH, CDR2 LQKENI. This CDR3 spans 13 amino acids. V lost 2 bases and J lost 10, with 15 bases in between. CDR3 DNA sequence: TGTGCCAGCTCACCATCCGACAGCGCCAACCAGTACTTC. Amino acid sequence: CASSPSDSANQYF.

The gene calls are TRBV2 and TRBJ1-3; 7 bases match TRBD1. The CDR3 spans 14 residues. V was pared by 4 bases and J by 4 bases, with 4 bases of the junction left unmatched. Germline-derived CDR1 and CDR2 are SNHLY and FYNNEI. The CDR3 bases are TGTGCCAGCAGTGGACAGGGAACCGGAAACACCATATATTTT. Translation gives CASSGQGTGNTIYF.

V is TRBV7-8 and J is TRBJ1-5, with 8 bases identical to TRBD1. The V segment lost 2 bases and the J segment 5 bases; nucleotides outside the gene matches: 8. The CDR3 covers 16 residues. The germline V gene has CDR1 SGHVS and CDR2 FQNEAQ. CDR3 residues: CASSLSWTGRDQPQHF. The CDR3 nucleotides are TGTGCCAGCAGCTTATCCTGGACAGGGCGGGATCAGCCCCAGCATTTT.

J is TRBJ2-1 and V is TRBV6-2 or TRBV6-3; D is possibly TRBD2 (6 bases). The germline CDR1 and CDR2 sequences are MNHEY and SVGEGT. There are 16 residues in the CDR3. Trimming took off 2 bases at V and 5 bases at J, with 16 bases between the two ends. The CDR3 DNA reads as TGTGCCAGCAGTTACACATCGGGACTGGTCGACAATGAGCAGTTCTTC. This translates into CASSYTSGLVDNEQFF.

The rearrangement joins TRBV28 to TRBJ1-1; TRBD1 agrees at 10 bases. The CDR3 runs to 13 residues. V trimming: 5 bases; J trimming: 11 bases; junction bases outside the gene matches: 8. CDR1 is MDHEN, CDR2 SYDVKM, per germline. The CDR3 region has the DNA TGTGCCAGCAGTGCACCCGGGACAGGGGAGGCTTTCTTT. Amino acid sequence: CASSAPGTGEAFF.

The rearrangement uses TRBV7-3 and TRBJ2-7; 9 nucleotides align to TRBD1. CDR1 and CDR2 from the germline V gene are SGHTA and FQGTGA. There are 15 residues in the CDR3. J lost 0 bases, V lost 4 bases, and 4 bases had no gene match. CDR3 amino acids: CASSSGQGSSYEQYF. CDR3 nucleotide sequence: TGTGCCAGCAGCTCTGGACAGGGGAGCTCCTACGAGCAGTACTTC.

The CDR3 region has the DNA TGTGCTAGTGGTTTGGCCGGGGGGACAGGGAACGGCTACACCTTC. This sequence encodes CASGLAGGTGNGYTF. The chain combines TRBV12-5 with TRBJ1-2, with 9 bases that match TRBD1. This CDR3 contains 15 residues. Germline V CDR1 and CDR2: LGHNT, FRNRAP. After removal of 1 base from V and 8 bases from J, the junction contained 8 bases not matched to a gene.

A few counts support this clone. This chain joins TRBV20-1 and TRBJ2-3; possible D gene TRBD2, 5 bases. The V gene's germline CDR1 is DFQATT and CDR2 SNEGSKA (reference sequence). This CDR3 contains 11 residues. The germline V and J ends were trimmed by 7 bases and 6 bases, with 11 bases remaining between them. The CDR3 loop reads CSGKRADTQYF. As DNA, the CDR3 is TGCAGTGGGAAGAGGGCTGATACGCAGTATTTT.

The chain couples TRBV15 to TRBJ2-7; a possible D gene is TRBD2 (5 bases). Germline lookup yields CDR1 LNHNV and CDR2 YYDKDF (reference sequence). CDR3 length: 16 amino acids. V was cut by 1 base and J by 5 bases, with 18 bases left in between. CDR3 nucleotide sequence: TGTGCCACCAGCAGAGGGACCGTGGCGGGTTTGGACGAGCAGTACTTC. Its protein is CATSRGTVAGLDEQYF.

The chain has TRBV5-1 and TRBJ1-2, with TRBD1 matching 8 bases. This CDR3 has 16 amino acids. J lost 4 bases, V lost 0 bases, and 8 bases had no gene match. In germline, CDR1 is SGHRS, CDR2 YFSETQ. CDR3 sequence (DNA): TGCGCCAGCAGCTTGGCAGGGCAGGGGGCTTCCTATGGCTACACCTTC. It yields the protein CASSLAGQGASYGYTF.

The V gene is TRBV7-8, the J gene TRBJ1-2; 7 bases align to TRBD1. Trimming took 5 bases from V and 8 from J; bases not matched to a gene: 11. CDR1 and CDR2 from the germline V gene are SGHVS and FQNEAQ. The length of the CDR3 is 14 residues. CDR3 nucleotide sequence: TGTGCCAGCAGCGATAAAACAGGGGTTCGGGGCTACACCTTC. Translated: CASSDKTGVRGYTF.

This chain links TRBV7-9 with TRBJ1-1; 9 positions agree with TRBD1. Trimming removed 3 bases from V and 6 bases from J; junction bases left unmatched: 2. CDR3 length: 13 amino acids. The germline V gene has CDR1 SEHNR and CDR2 FQNEAQ (reference sequence). DNA for the CDR3: TGTGCCAGCAGCTTTACAGGGGGCTCTGAAGCTTTCTTT. Residues: CASSFTGGSEAFF.

The rearrangement joins TRBV7-3 to TRBJ2-2; 9 bases match TRBD2. The germline gives CDR1 SGHTA, CDR2 FQGTGA. The CDR3 consists of 17 residues. Unmatched junction bases numbered 7, after V lost 1 base and J lost 4 bases. CDR3 sequence: CASSLSGRREGTGELFF. CDR3 coding DNA: TGTGCCAGCAGCTTAAGTGGACGGCGGGAGGGCACCGGGGAGCTGTTTTTT.

The chain carries TRBV9 and TRBJ1-2; a weak D match, TRBD1 (5 bases). From germline, CDR1 is SGDLS and CDR2 YYNGEE. The CDR3 runs to 15 residues. V lost 0 bases, J lost 0 bases, and 9 bases lay in between. This CDR3 reads CASSVVGGANYGYTF. CDR3 coding DNA: TGTGCCAGCAGCGTAGTCGGGGGAGCTAACTATGGCTACACCTTC.

The chain has TRBV6-5 and TRBJ1-5; D gene unclear. The germline V gene has CDR1 MNHEY and CDR2 SVGAGI. This CDR3 has 13 residues. V lost 6 bases and J 7 bases, leaving 13 bases between the germline ends. As DNA, the CDR3 is TGTGCCAGCAGCCAAAGCCAGGTCCAGCCCCAGCATTTT. It codes for CASSQSQVQPQHF.

This chain uses TRBV6-5 with TRBJ1-4; 7 nucleotides align to TRBD1. CDR3 length: 13 amino acids. CDR1 is MNHEY and CDR2 is SVGAGI in the germline V gene. The V and J ends lost 8 bases and 8 bases, in that order; junction bases with no gene match: 8. The CDR3 nucleotides are TGTGCCAGCGACAGACAGGGCGAGGAAAAACTGTTTTTT. Its protein product is CASDRQGEEKLFF.

CDR3 sequence: CASSFRPNQPQHF. The CDR3 bases are TGTGCCAGCAGTTTCAGGCCCAATCAGCCCCAGCATTTT. The rearrangement links TRBV27 to TRBJ1-5; D is uncertain. CDR1 is MNHEY and CDR2 is SMNVEV in the germline V gene (reference sequence). The CDR3 contains 13 residues. Trimming removed 3 bases from V and 3 bases from J, with 6 bases in between.